Described below is a single T cell receptor beta chain sequence and its context. It lacks a known antigen. Base qualities were left out, and no much larger clone turns up one base away. The data were obtained in a study of shared clonotypes between healthy human individuals (dated by TCRdb to about 2020). Notes on the research overall: The cohort included three men and two women between 18 and 49 years of age. Per donor, three plates each were used for CD4 naive and CD4 memory, two for CD8 naive, and one for CD8 memory. To estimate repertoire size and how much clonotype sharing occurs between individuals, the study deeply sequenced the blood TCR repertoires of 5 or 6 healthy adults. Libraries were prepared and TCR repertoires were sequenced by different laboratories using diverse techniques, in order to increase sequencing depth and limit assay-specific biases. Per donor, leukapheresis produced somewhere between about 0.94 and 9 billion PBMCs. What the research found in general, with its limitations: Sampling was restricted to blood, and TCR repertoires in tissues likely differ from the TCR repertoires found in blood. Pairwise subsampling indicated that sequencing depth was expected to affect the degree of clonotype sharing among donors. Larger estimated clonotype richness was generally found for naive subsets than for memory subsets. Even with the large sequencing depth, rarefaction of the sorted-subset datasets indicated that sequencing was incomplete. When four donors were compared, the shared fraction of clonotypes was about 5.4% for naive CD4, about 4% for naive CD8, 2% to 2.5% for memory CD4, and 0.35% to 0.5% for memory CD8. Because the study included a small number of donors, the genetic and exposure-history diversity represented was limited. Higher generation probabilities were observed for clonotypes shared by all four sorted-subset donors than for non-shared clonotypes.

Using the deep immunoSEQ assay, multiplex PCR amplified TCR CDR3 regions from genomic DNA. Genomic DNA extracted from each cell subset was distributed evenly over all wells of several immunoSEQ 96-well plates, and each plate served as one replicate. Each replicate PCR for sorted subsets received about 180 ng genomic DNA, equal to some 32,000 T cell genomes. Purified libraries were quantified with a Qubit 3.0 fluorometer, sized on a Bioanalyzer 2100, and re-quantified with the KAPA Library Quantification kit. Every immunoSEQ 96-well plate was sequenced on a separate single-read 150-cycle Illumina NextSeq 550 flow cell. From the authors' description of their analysis: The immunoSEQ output contained only junctional sequences without quality scores, so filtering could not match that applied to full-length reads. Sequences were annotated with PyIR, a Python wrapper for IgBLAST v1.9, using IMGT germline references to assign V/J genes and CDR3. Reads were removed for weak V/J assignments (E-value above 1e-6), missing CDR3, stop codons, out-of-frame junctions, or ambiguous translated residues. V3J clonotypes were defined as sequences sharing the same inferred V gene, J gene, and CDR3 amino acid sequence. To compute the percentage overlap between repertoires, the number of shared unique clonotypes was divided by the size of the smaller repertoire. RTK rarefaction, the Chao1 estimator, and Recon v2.1 estimates of unobserved clonotypes were used to assess repertoire richness. For all TCRbeta clonotypes obtained by the gDNA method from several donors, generation probabilities were computed with OLGA. Entries here come from immuneACCESS through TCRdb and include only in-frame sequences with V and J called. Some clones fail to appear in such tables; in the studies checked, an unresolved V gene covers under half of the shortfall, and the cause of the remainder is unknown. For V, J and clone size, that table is used; D and trimming come from the DNA. The sample table contains some 2,500,000 clones; only one count was recorded for approximately 90% of them. Around 0.38% of the sample belongs to the ten largest clones.

Donors were healthy HIV-negative adults with no recently reported acute infections or vaccinations. All donors were Caucasian adults living in Nashville, Tennessee, USA. CD4+ T cells were enriched by magnetic negative selection; naive cells were then positively selected on CD45RA, and the negative fraction formed the memory subset. Blood was obtained by leukapheresis, after which PBMCs were separated by Ficoll-Histopaque density gradient centrifugation and cryopreserved in liquid nitrogen vapor phase. Analytical flow cytometry was used to check the purity and quantity of each magnetically sorted T cell population. From each sorted fraction, genomic DNA was isolated and quantified by UV absorbance on a Nanodrop 2000c. From V the trimming removes 5 bases and from J it removes 7 bases, while the gene matches leave 11 bases of the junction unaccounted for. CDR1 and CDR2 are drawn from the germline V gene: SGHAT, FQNNGV. Spanning cysteine to phenylalanine, the CDR3 consists of 15 amino acids. Of all the DNA, just the CDR3 is kept, 45 bases in frame from base 1.

The specimen was naive CD4+ T cells from PBMCs. The cell subset or site label, as the study defines it: CD45RA+ positively selected. The TCR comes from a man aged 18 to 29 in good health. Some clones in this sample may be carry-over from other donors' samples. The rearranged segments are TRBV11-2 and TRBJ1-5; TRBD1 fits 7 bases in the junction. CDR3 sequence: CASSPTTGLGQPQHF. The base sequence is TGTGCCAGCAGCCCAACGACAGGGTTAGGCCAGCCCCAGCATTTT.